The next 18 T cell receptor beta chains were all read from a single sample in a study of Graves' ophthalmopathy and Graves' hyperthyroidism. The TCR beta CDR3 regions underwent amplification from RNA transcripts. The first round was an RT-PCR with HTBI primers, and the second round was a multiplex PCR. MiXCR was run by TCRdb on the multiplex PCR reads, yielding one entry per CDR3 protein. The data contain a few hundred thousand distinct CDR3 sequences, approximately 15% of them singletons. Sequencing used peripheral blood. These receptors originate from a woman aged 18-29 years with stable Graves' hyperthyroidism.

This clonotype was picked up a small number of times. The J gene is TRBJ1-3, the V gene TRBV2, with D perhaps matching TRBD1 (5 bases). CDR3 length: 15 residues. Germline V gene lookup returns CDR1 SNHLY and CDR2 FYNNEI. Trimming left V 2 bases short and J 5 bases short, with 13 bases between. CDR3 amino acids: CASSESSGNRNTIYF. In nucleotides, the CDR3 is TGTGCCAGCAGTGAATCATCAGGGAACAGAAACACCATATATTTT.

This clonotype was counted at least ten times. The rearrangement uses TRBV20-1 and TRBJ2-5; 7 bases map to TRBD2. V gave up 6 bases and J gave up 3 bases; unmatched junction bases: 7. Per germline, CDR1 DFQATT and CDR2 SNEGSKA (reference sequence). The CDR3 has 13 residues. The CDR3 sequence: CSAGRVGKETQYF. CDR3 nucleotides: TGCAGTGCAGGGAGGGTAGGGAAAGAGACCCAGTACTTC.

This clonotype was recorded at least ten times. V usage is TRBV12-3 or TRBV12-4 and J usage is TRBJ2-7; TRBD2 is a possible D gene (7 bases). The CDR3 loop spans 14 amino acids. V gave up 3 bases and J gave up 3 bases, with 12 bases separating them. CDR3: CASSFGGRNYEQYF. CDR3 bases: TGTGCCAGCAGTTTCGGGGGGCGAAACTACGAGCAGTACTTC.

This clonotype was observed once. This chain uses TRBV7-2 with TRBJ2-7, with 7 nucleotides matching TRBD2. V lost 1 base, J lost 3 bases, and 3 bases stayed unmatched. The germline CDR1 and CDR2 sequences are SGHTA and FQGNSA. The CDR3 extends over 14 amino acids. The CDR3 reads CASSLERTSYEQYF. Here the CDR3 DNA reads TGTGCCAGCAGCTTAGAACGGACTAGCTACGAGCAGTACTTC.

This clonotype was counted at least ten times. The chain joins TRBV5-5 to TRBJ1-1, with D perhaps matching TRBD1 (5 bases). Per germline, CDR1 SGHKS and CDR2 YYEKEE (reference sequence). V gave up 4 bases and J gave up 1 base, with 11 bases separating them. This CDR3 has 14 amino acids. The CDR3 DNA sequence: TGTGCCAGCAGCACCTGGACACCGAACACTGAAGCTTTCTTT. It yields the protein CASSTWTPNTEAFF.

This clonotype was recorded many times. The chain carries TRBV4-1 and TRBJ1-1; possible D gene TRBD1, 6 bases. V gave up 5 bases and J gave up 7 bases, with 11 bases separating them. Germline-derived CDR1 and CDR2 are MGHRA and YSYEKL. The CDR3 is made up of 12 amino acids. The CDR3 DNA is TGCGCCAGCAGCGATCGACAGGATGAAGCTTTCTTT. Residues: CASSDRQDEAFF.

This chain links TRBV5-6 with TRBJ2-4, with 9 positions matching TRBD1. The CDR3 is made up of 12 amino acids. The V gene's germline CDR1 is SGHDT and CDR2 YYEEEE. V trimming: 4 bases; J trimming: 15 bases; junction bases outside the gene matches: 8. CDR3 loop: CASSQGQGISYF. Written as DNA, the CDR3 is TGTGCCAGCAGCCAGGGACAGGGCATCTCGTACTTC.

In this sample, this clonotype turned up a few times. As the CDR3 is not closed by the conserved phenylalanine or tryptophan, this likely results from a read error. The rearrangement uses TRBV11-2 and TRBJ1-5, with D possibly matching TRBD1 (6 bases). Germline CDR1 reads SGHAT; CDR2 reads FQNNGV. This CDR3 has 12 amino acids. The V end was cut by 0 bases, the J end by 9 bases, with 6 bases between. The CDR3 sequence is CASSLEGGPQHC. The CDR3 DNA sequence: TGTGCCAGCAGCTTAGAAGGGGGGCCCCAGCATTGT.

This clonotype was seen a few times. V usage is TRBV18 and J usage is TRBJ2-2; 7 nucleotides align to TRBD1. V dropped 3 bases and J dropped 4; count of bases not matched to a gene: 5. Per germline, CDR1 KGHSH and CDR2 LQKENI. The CDR3 covers 15 residues. This CDR3 reads CASSPKTGVTGELFF. The CDR3 coding sequence is TGTGCCAGCTCACCGAAAACAGGGGTCACCGGGGAGCTGTTTTTT.

This clonotype was recorded many times. V gene TRBV19 combines with J gene TRBJ1-2; TRBD1 is a possible D gene (6 bases). Germline V CDR1 and CDR2: LNHDA, SQIVND (reference sequence). The CDR3 runs 16 residues. Trimming left V 4 bases short and J 1 base short, with 16 bases between. CDR3 nucleotides: TGTGCCAGTAGTAGACATACAGGGACCTTTAACTATGGCTACACCTTC. Translating it yields CASSRHTGTFNYGYTF.

This rearrangement joins TRBV7-3 to TRBJ2-3; 10 nucleotides line up with TRBD2. The CDR3 has 16 residues. Trimming cost V 5 bases and J 2 bases; bases outside gene matches: 7. Germline V gene lookup returns CDR1 SGHTA and CDR2 FQGTGA. CDR3 in DNA: TGTGCCAGCAGCAAAATAGCGGGGGGCGCCACAGATACGCAGTATTTT. This codes for CASSKIAGGATDTQYF.

Of note for this clonotype: A read error may be the cause here, since a much bigger clone is one base away. The chain employs TRBV9 and TRBJ2-5; D possibly matches TRBD1 or TRBD2 (5 bases each). Germline lookup yields CDR1 SGDLS and CDR2 YYNGEE. This CDR3 contains 15 residues. For the CDR3, the DNA is TGTGCCAGCAGCGGATCCGGGACCACAAAAGAGACCCAGGACTTC. It is translated as CASSGSGTTKETQDF.

This clonotype was observed many times. The J gene is TRBJ1-5, the V gene TRBV20-1, with D uncertain. The V gene's germline CDR1 is DFQATT and CDR2 SNEGSKA (reference sequence). Trimming took off 7 bases at V and 4 bases at J, with 11 bases between the two ends. The length of the CDR3 is 12 residues. DNA of the CDR3: TGCAGTGTGGGGTTATCAAATCAGCCCCAGCATTTT. It codes for CSVGLSNQPQHF.

This clonotype was seen at least ten times. V and J are TRBV6-1 and TRBJ1-2; TRBD1 matches at 12 bases. Germline CDR1 is MNHNS and CDR2 is SASEGT. This CDR3 region has 16 residues. The V gene end was trimmed by 5 bases and the J gene end by 7 bases; junction bases not matched to a gene: 11. The CDR3 coding sequence is TGTGCCAGCAGTACCGGGACAGGGGGCGCTTTGTTTGGCTACACCTTC. Translating gives CASSTGTGGALFGYTF.

This clonotype was detected only a few times. This chain connects TRBV18 to TRBJ1-5; D unclear. V was trimmed by 2 bases and J by 4 bases, leaving 9 bases between them. Germline loops: CDR1 KGHSH, CDR2 LQKENI. The CDR3 runs to 14 residues. The DNA of the CDR3 is TGTGCCAGCTCACCAAGGACCTTGAATCAGCCCCAGCATTTT. This gives the protein CASSPRTLNQPQHF.

This chain connects TRBV6-1 to TRBJ1-5; D unclear. Germline V gene lookup returns CDR1 MNHNS and CDR2 SASEGT. The CDR3 runs 14 residues. V was trimmed by 4 bases and J by 3 bases, leaving 10 bases between them. CDR3 region: CASSATGPNQPQHF. As DNA, the CDR3 is TGTGCCAGCAGTGCCACCGGTCCCAATCAGCCCCAGCATTTT.

About this clonotype itself: A junction end diverges from the germline sequence, so it may reflect a read error. This chain connects TRBV11-2 to TRBJ1-1, with D perhaps matching TRBD1 (5 bases). CDR1 and CDR2 (germline): SGHAT, FQNNGV. The CDR3 length is 14 residues. The DNA of the CDR3 is TGTGCCAGCAGCTTTGCAGGGTTGAACACTGAAGCTTGCTTT. Its protein product is CASSFAGLNTEACF. Based on the CDR3 plus reference TRBV11-2 and TRBJ1-1, the full variable domain is EAGVAQSPRYKIIEKRQSVAFWCNPISGHATLYWYQQILGQGPKLLIQFQNNGVVDDSQLPKDRFSAERLKGVDSTLKIQPAKLEDSAVYLCASSFAGLNTEACFGQGTRLTVV.

This clonotype has a count of ten or more. The rearrangement links TRBV2 to TRBJ2-2; D not certain. The ends were cut back, 1 base at V and 6 bases at J, with 6 bases in the middle. This CDR3 region has 13 residues. In germline, CDR1 is SNHLY, CDR2 FYNNEI. The CDR3 is CASSEDPPGELFF. The DNA for the CDR3 is TGTGCCAGCAGTGAAGATCCTCCCGGGGAGCTGTTTTTT.